This TCR beta chain was recorded in a study of T cell repertoires in cytomegalovirus infection. About the research overall: CMV infection plus the matching HLA type was flagged by public TCR beta signatures.

Concerning this clonotype: Its antigen remains unidentified.

Trimming removed 4 bases at V and 7 bases at J, with 12 bases between. This CDR3 has 13 amino acids. The V gene's germline CDR1 is SGDLS and CDR2 YYNGEE. Each CDR3 protein is one row after TCRdb ran MiXCR on the reads. This table has some 100,000 distinct CDR3 sequences, about 22% appearing once. Study-wide results and caveats: Cumulative frequency of public TCR beta families picked out carriers of CMV plus the relevant HLA. HLA-C-restricted CMV clonotypes gave the most frequent clonotype in two of eight donors.

The receptor's source is a human donor in good health (CMV status not recorded). Some clones in this sample may be carry-over from other donors' samples. Sequenced input: CD8+ T cells from PBMCs. V and J are TRBV9 and TRBJ1-5; the D gene is possibly TRBD1 (6 bases). The CDR3 reads CASSPGEGQPQHF. Here the CDR3 DNA reads TGTGCCAGCAGCCCAGGGGAAGGGCAGCCCCAGCATTTT. Combining the CDR3 with reference TRBV9 and TRBJ1-5 gives the whole variable domain DSGVTQTPKHLITATGQRVTLRCSPRSGDLSVYWYQQSLDQGLQFLIQYYNGEERAKGNILERFSAQQFPDLHSELNLSSLELGDSALYFCASSPGEGQPQHFGDGTRLSIL.